The clone carrying this T cell receptor (beta chain) was detected once. Its specificity is not known. Cyclophosphamide on days +3 and +4 followed busulfan-fludarabine conditioning and a marrow graft. The sample belongs to a study of T cells after posttransplantation cyclophosphamide. Study results and caveats: Blood and skin or GI T cell repertoires showed limited TRB overlap. TRB clonality was highly associated with recipient CMV seropositivity and reactivation.

Some clones are missing from TCRdb's copy, which holds only in-frame ones; the method was immunoSEQ multiplex PCR. Of approximately 4,400 clones detected, roughly 82% appear once; the ten largest clones hold 15% to 20%. The CDR3 extends over 12 amino acids. The ends lost 4 bases at V and 4 bases at J; junction bases unmatched: 1. Looked up from germline, CDR1 is MNHEY and CDR2 is SVGAGI. The source of this sequence is a male patient between 50 and 60 years old who received an allogeneic stem cell transplant from an unrelated donor, was CMV-positive, and had acute GVHD only. Some T cells may possibly be graft donor cells. V usage is TRBV6-5 and J usage is TRBJ2-7; 7 nucleotides align to TRBD2. The sequencing here drew on PBMCs, taken 86 days after allogeneic stem cell transplant with posttransplant cyclophosphamide. CDR3 sequence: CASSSGGYEQYF. CDR3 DNA sequence: TGTGCCAGCAGTTCCGGGGGGTACGAGCAGTACTTC.